This is a list of T cell receptor beta chains from one sample in a study of blood T cell repertoires in COVID-19. TCRdb's copy holds only in-frame clones and misses some; the assay was immunoSEQ multiplex PCR. The table records more than 300,000 clones, approximately 87% of them present only once. The sample comprised peripheral blood. These receptors were collected from a woman aged 45 to 65 with COVID-19, enrolled during active disease. CDR3s include the opening cysteine and the closing phenylalanine or tryptophan. A D gene is named only where the DNA matches it firmly. A clone size is listed for some rows: how often the clone was seen (once, few, many), or a class if it is expanded.

j_call,cdr3_length,v_call,d_call,clone_size,cdr3_nt,cdr3_aa
TRBJ1-1,14,TRBV11-2,.,few,TGTGCCAGCAGCTTCGCGCGGGGAAACACTGAAGCTTTCTTT,CASSFARGNTEAFF
TRBJ1-2,18,TRBV13,.,.,TGTGCCAGCAGCTTAGGCGGTCGCCCGGGGGGGGCGGGCTATGGCTACACCTTC,CASSLGGRPGGAGYGYTF
TRBJ2-7,13,TRBV14,.,.,TGTGCCAGCAGCCAAGTGAGGCGATACGAGCAGTACTTC,CASSQVRRYEQYF
TRBJ2-5,16,TRBV5-1,TRBD2,.,TGCGCCAGCAGCCCCTCCCTGACTAGCGTCCAAGAGACCCAGTACTTC,CASSPSLTSVQETQYF
TRBJ2-5,12,TRBV6-5,.,.,TGTGCCAGCACAACCTCAACGGGGACCCAGTACTTC,CASTTSTGTQYF
TRBJ1-6,16,TRBV5-1,TRBD1,.,TGCGCCAGCAGCTTGGGGGACAGAGCCCCAAATTCACCCCTCCACTTT,CASSLGDRAPNSPLHF
TRBJ2-7,15,TRBV27,TRBD2,.,TGTGCCAGCAGTTTAAGGACGGGAGGGCCAGGCGAGCAGTACTTC,CASSLRTGGPGEQYF
TRBJ1-4,15,TRBV6-5,TRBD1,.,TGTGCCAGCATTAAACCGGGACAGAGACATGAAAAACTGTTTTTT,CASIKPGQRHEKLFF
TRBJ2-7,15,TRBV24-1,.,.,TGTGCCACCAGTCCCAGTGGAGGGGCGACCTACGAGCAGTACTTC,CATSPSGGATYEQYF
TRBJ2-3,15,TRBV6-5,TRBD2,.,TGTGCCAGCAGATTCCCGGGACTAACCACAGATACGCAGTATTTT,CASRFPGLTTDTQYF
TRBJ2-3,16,TRBV6-5,TRBD2,.,TGTGCCAGCAGTTACTTTAGCGGGAAAGGGACAGATACGCAGTATTTT,CASSYFSGKGTDTQYF
TRBJ2-7,12,TRBV2,.,once,TGTGCCAGCAGGAGGGACTCCTACGAGCAGTACTTC,CASRRDSYEQYF
TRBJ1-6,15,TRBV5-4,.,.,TGTGCCAGCAGCGCTACAGGGCAACTTAATTCACCCCTCCACTTT,CASSATGQLNSPLHF
TRBJ2-1,18,TRBV7-8,TRBD2,.,TGTGCCAGCATACAACGGGGGGGTAGCGGGAGGATATACAATGAGCAGTTCTTC,CASIQRGGSGRIYNEQFF
TRBJ1-4,14,TRBV5-4,TRBD1,once,TGTGCCAGCAGCTTTGGACAGGGGGATGAAAAACTGTTTTTT,CASSFGQGDEKLFF
TRBJ2-1,13,TRBV11-2,.,.,TGTGCCAGCAGCCCCGGGAACTACAATGAGCAGTTCTTC,CASSPGNYNEQFF
TRBJ1-5,14,TRBV4-3,.,many,TGCGCCAGCAGCCAAGAGAGGGGGGGGTGGCCCCAGCATTTT,CASSQERGGWPQHF
TRBJ2-5,14,TRBV19,.,once,TGTGCCAGTGGGGTCGGAGGAGGAGGGGAGACCCAGTACTTC,CASGVGGGGETQYF
TRBJ2-3,15,TRBV19,TRBD2,.,TGTGCCAGTAGTAAGGCTAGCGGTTTCGCAGATACGCAGTATTTT,CASSKASGFADTQYF
TRBJ1-1,15,TRBV5-4,.,once,TGTGCCAGCAGCTTACAGGCTCCCAGGAACACTGAAGCTTTCTTT,CASSLQAPRNTEAFF
TRBJ2-5,17,TRBV3-1/TRBV3-2,TRBD1,.,TGTGCCAGCAGCCAAGGGACAGGGATTTGGGGGCAAGAGACCCAGTACTTC,CASSQGTGIWGQETQYF
TRBJ2-3,13,TRBV12-3/TRBV12-4,.,.,TGTGCCAGCAGCCAGGACTCCCCAGATACGCAGTATTTT,CASSQDSPDTQYF
TRBJ1-4,14,TRBV5-4,.,.,TGTGCCAGCACCCTACAGGGTTATAATGAAAAACTGTTTTTT,CASTLQGYNEKLFF
TRBJ2-1,17,TRBV18,TRBD2,.,TGTGCCAGCTCACAAAATGTTGGACTAGCGGGGCACAATGAGCAGTTCTTC,CASSQNVGLAGHNEQFF
TRBJ2-7,15,TRBV11-3,TRBD2,.,TGTGCCAGCAGCTTAGGTCTAGCGGGGGCCTACGAGCAGTACTTC,CASSLGLAGAYEQYF
TRBJ2-1,14,TRBV5-1,TRBD2,.,TGCGCCAGCAGCTTGGCCGAGCGGGATAATGAGCAGTTCTTC,CASSLAERDNEQFF
TRBJ2-1,15,TRBV30,TRBD2,.,TGTGCCTGGAGTCCATTAGCGGGAGGCTACAATGAGCAGTTCTTC,CAWSPLAGGYNEQFF
TRBJ2-2,15,TRBV11-2,TRBD2,.,TGTGCCAGCACCTCTAGGGAGGGGATAGCCGGGGAGCTGTTTTTT,CASTSREGIAGELFF
TRBJ2-5,15,TRBV6-5,TRBD2,.,TGTGCCAGCAGCCCGGGGGAGGGCCAGCGACAGACCCAGTACTTC,CASSPGEGQRQTQYF
TRBJ2-7,16,TRBV6-6,.,.,TGTGCCAGCAGTTTAAGGCCGGTTGGGCAGAACTACGAGCAGTACTTC,CASSLRPVGQNYEQYF
TRBJ1-1,15,TRBV28,.,.,TGTGCCAGCAGGAGCGATGGGTTTTACGGGATGGAAGCTTTCTTT,CASRSDGFYGMEAFF
TRBJ1-6,16,TRBV6-5,TRBD1,.,TGTGCCAGCAGTTACAATCAGGGGGCTTATAATTCACCCCTCCACTTT,CASSYNQGAYNSPLHF